One and the same sample provided the 5 T cell receptor beta chains below, sequenced in a study of CD8+CD57+ T cells in acquired aplastic anemia. Selection for sequencing was limited to patients who had shown CD8+CD57+ cell expansion by flow cytometry. CDR3 and TCR beta VDJ profiling relied on genomic DNA as the template. TCRdb re-called the reads with MiXCR, one entry per CDR3 protein. The sample holds 220,000 or so distinct CDR3 sequences, less than 75% seen once. Sequenced sample: sorted CD4+, CD8+, or CD8+CD57+ T cells (not recorded which) from PBMCs. These receptors originate from a human donor with aplastic anemia.

The CDR3 sequence is CATSDPGGTPDNEQYF. As DNA, the CDR3 is TGTGCCACCAGTGACCCGGGGGGGACACCAGACAATGAGCAGTACTTC. The rearrangement links TRBV24-1 to TRBJ2-7, with 8 bases lining up with TRBD2. Germline CDR1 and CDR2: KGHDR and SFDVKD. The ends lost 4 bases at V and 7 bases at J; junction bases unmatched: 14. The CDR3 consists of 16 residues.

This chain joins TRBV6-5 and TRBJ2-7, with 7 bases lining up with TRBD1. CDR1 and CDR2 from the germline V gene are MNHEY and SVGAGI. This CDR3 region has 14 residues. V shed 6 bases and J 2 bases; nucleotides not matched to a gene: 7. The CDR3 sequence is CASRGIGTAYEQYF. The CDR3 DNA reads as TGTGCCAGCAGGGGAATTGGGACAGCCTACGAGCAGTACTTC.

The chain combines TRBV20-1 with TRBJ2-3; the D call may be TRBD1 or TRBD2 (5 bases each). Between the trimmed V and J ends, which lost 2 bases and 6 bases, there was a span of 12 bases. CDR3 length: 13 residues. Germline V gene sequence: CDR1 DFQATT, CDR2 SNEGSKA (reference sequence). The CDR3 sequence is CSARLGDGDTQYF. The CDR3 nucleotides read TGCAGTGCTAGATTGGGGGATGGCGATACGCAGTATTTT.

J is TRBJ1-6 and V is TRBV7-2; weak D call: TRBD1 (5 bases). This CDR3 comprises 15 residues. V lost 5 bases and J lost 8, with 16 bases in between. Germline values: CDR1 SGHTA, CDR2 FQGNSA. The DNA for the CDR3 is TGTGCCAGCAGCCCCCCGAGACAGTCGTATTCACCCCTCCACTTT. Its translation is CASSPPRQSYSPLHF.

The chain employs TRBV5-4 and TRBJ1-2, with 7 positions matching TRBD1. V gave up 8 bases and J gave up 8 bases; unmatched junction bases: 6. The CDR3 contains 11 residues. Germline lookup yields CDR1 SGHNT and CDR2 YYREEE (reference sequence). The CDR3 nucleotides are TGTGCCAGTCAGGGACAGACCGGCTACACCTTC. This sequence encodes CASQGQTGYTF.